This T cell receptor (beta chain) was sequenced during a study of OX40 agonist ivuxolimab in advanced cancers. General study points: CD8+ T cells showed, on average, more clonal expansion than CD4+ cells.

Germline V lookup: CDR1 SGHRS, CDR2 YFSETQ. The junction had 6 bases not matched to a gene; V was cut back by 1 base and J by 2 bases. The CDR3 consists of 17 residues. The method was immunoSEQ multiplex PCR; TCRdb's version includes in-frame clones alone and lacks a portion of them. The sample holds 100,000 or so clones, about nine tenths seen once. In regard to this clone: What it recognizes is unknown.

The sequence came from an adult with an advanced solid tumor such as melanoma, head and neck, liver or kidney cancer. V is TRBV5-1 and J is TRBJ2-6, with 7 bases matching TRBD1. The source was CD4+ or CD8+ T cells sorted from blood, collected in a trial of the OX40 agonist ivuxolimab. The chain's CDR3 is CASSLSLTGPGANVLTF. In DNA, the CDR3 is TGCGCCAGCAGCTTGTCCCTGACAGGGCCTGGGGCCAACGTCCTGACTTTC. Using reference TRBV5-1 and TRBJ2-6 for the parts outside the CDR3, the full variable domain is KAGVTQTPRYLIKTRGQQVTLSCSPISGHRSVSWYQQTPGQGLQFLFEYFSETQRNKGNFPGRFSGRQFSNSRSEMNVSTLELGDSALYLCASSLSLTGPGANVLTFGAGSRLTVL.